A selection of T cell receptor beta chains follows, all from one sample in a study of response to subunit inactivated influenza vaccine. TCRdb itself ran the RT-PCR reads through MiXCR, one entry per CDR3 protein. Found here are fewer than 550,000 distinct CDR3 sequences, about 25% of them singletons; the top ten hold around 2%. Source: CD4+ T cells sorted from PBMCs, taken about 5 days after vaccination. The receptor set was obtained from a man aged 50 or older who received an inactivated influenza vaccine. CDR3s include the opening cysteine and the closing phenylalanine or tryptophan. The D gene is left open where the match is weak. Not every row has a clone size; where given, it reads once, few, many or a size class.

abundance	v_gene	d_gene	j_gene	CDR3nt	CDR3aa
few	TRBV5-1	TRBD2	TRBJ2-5	TGCGCCAGCAGCTTGTTAGGGACTACAGAAGAGACCCAGTACTTC	CASSLLGTTEETQYF
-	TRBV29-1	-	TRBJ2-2	TGCAGCGTAGTTGGGACCATGAACACCGGGGAGCTGTTTTTT	CSVVGTMNTGELFF
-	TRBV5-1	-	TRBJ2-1	TGCGCCAGCAGCTTGGGTCCGGAGGCCTATGAGCAGTTCTTC	CASSLGPEAYEQFF
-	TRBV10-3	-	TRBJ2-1	TGTGCCATCAGGAAGGACGGGGTTTGGGGCAATGAGCAGTTCTTC	CAIRKDGVWGNEQFF
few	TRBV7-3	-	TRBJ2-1	TGTGCCAGCAGCCGGCAAGCCTACAATGAGCAGTTCTTC	CASSRQAYNEQFF
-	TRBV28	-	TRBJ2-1	TGTGCCAGCATGCCCGCCGGCAGGGATGAGCAGTTCTTC	CASMPAGRDEQFF
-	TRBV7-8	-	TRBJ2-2	TGTGCCAGCAGCTTAGGACGGTTGGGTTACACCGGGGAGCTGTTTTTT	CASSLGRLGYTGELFF
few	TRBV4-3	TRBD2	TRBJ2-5	TGCGCCAGCAGCCAAGATTTGTTCGGGGGGGTTCTCCAAGAGACCCAGTACTTC	CASSQDLFGGVLQETQYF
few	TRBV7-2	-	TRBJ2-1	TGTGCCAGCAGCTTAGACGGACTAAGTGAGCAGTTCTTC	CASSLDGLSEQFF
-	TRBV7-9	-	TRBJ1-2	TGTGCCAGCAGCCCCGGGACATCTGGCTATGGCTACACCTTC	CASSPGTSGYGYTF